Below, 11 T cell receptor beta chains from the same sample are listed, as sequenced in a study of T cell changes during pregnancy in multiple sclerosis. Using immunoSEQ multiplex PCR, the repertoire was profiled, and TCRdb retains in-frame clones only, with some absent. The sample contains roughly 28,000 clones, around 89% of which appear only once. This material consisted of CD4+ T cells from peripheral blood mononuclear cells, taken in the first trimester of pregnancy. The receptors were sampled from a female donor in good health, enrolled as a control in a pregnancy study.

The V gene is TRBV28, the J gene TRBJ2-5, with unresolved D. CDR1 and CDR2 from the germline V gene are MDHEN and SYDVKM. Trimming took 8 bases from V and 1 from J, leaving 14 bases between them. CDR3 length equals 14 residues. CDR3 sequence: CASRRMRPQETQYF. Written as DNA, the CDR3 is TGTGCCAGCCGGCGGATGCGTCCCCAAGAGACCCAGTACTTC.

This chain connects TRBV14 to TRBJ2-3; the match to TRBD2 covers 9 bases. With 2 bases clipped from V and 2 bases from J, the junction kept 5 bases outside the gene matches. From germline, CDR1 is SGHDN and CDR2 FVKESK. The CDR3 runs to 16 residues. As DNA, the CDR3 is TGTGCCAGCAGCCAACTAGCGGGACTTCACACAGATACGCAGTATTTT. It is translated as CASSQLAGLHTDTQYF. Full variable domain (rest looked up from reference TRBV14 and TRBJ2-3): EAGVTQFPSHSVIEKGQTVTLRCDPISGHDNLYWYRRVMGKEIKFLLHFVKESKQDESGMPNNRFLAERTGGTYSTLKVQPAELEDSGVYFCASSQLAGLHTDTQYFGPGTRLTVL.

V and J are TRBV6-7 and TRBJ2-7, with 9 bases matching TRBD2. TRBV6-7 is an ORF, with its function uncertain. J lost 6 bases, V lost 4 bases, and 13 bases had no gene match. The CDR3 sequence is 16 residues long. Here the CDR3 reads CASSSRLAGVSSEQYF. The CDR3 DNA follows: TGTGCCAGCAGTTCTCGTTTAGCGGGAGTTTCGTCCGAGCAGTACTTC.

The rearrangement joins TRBV28 to TRBJ1-1; no reliable D call. CDR1 and CDR2 from the germline V gene are MDHEN and SYDVKM. Trimming cost V 4 bases and J 2 bases, with 11 bases left between them. This CDR3 spans 14 amino acids. The CDR3 DNA follows: TGTGCCAGCAGTTCATGGACGGGAAACACTGAAGCTTTCTTT. Translating it yields CASSSWTGNTEAFF.

The chain joins TRBV28 to TRBJ2-7; maybe TRBD2 (6 bases). This CDR3 has 15 amino acids. Trimming took off 8 bases at V and 7 bases at J, with 24 bases between the two ends. In germline, CDR1 is MDHEN, CDR2 SYDVKM. The CDR3: CASGSTGGRQVEQYF. Here the CDR3 DNA reads TGTGCCAGCGGCTCTACAGGAGGGAGGCAGGTAGAGCAGTACTTC.

This clone was counted a single time. The gene calls are TRBV5-1 and TRBJ2-3; D call uncertain. The CDR3 has 14 residues. Germline assignment: CDR1 SGHRS and CDR2 YFSETQ. The V end lost 0 bases, the J end lost 2 bases, and 7 bases lay between the germline ends. CDR3 residues: CASSLVRSTDTQYF. The CDR3 DNA reads as TGCGCCAGCAGCTTGGTTCGGTCCACAGATACGCAGTATTTT.

The rearrangement links TRBV19 to TRBJ1-1, with TRBD1 matching 8 bases. The CDR3 runs 16 residues. The V and J ends lost 4 bases and 6 bases, in that order; junction bases with no gene match: 13. Germline V gene sequence: CDR1 LNHDA, CDR2 SQIVND (reference sequence). The CDR3 nucleotides are TGTGCCAGTAGTAGAAGCCCCGGGACAGGAGGCCCTGAAGCTTTCTTT. It yields the protein CASSRSPGTGGPEAFF. The variable domain in full, with the rest retrieved from reference TRBV19 and TRBJ1-1, is DGGITQSPKYLFRKEGQNVTLSCEQNLNHDAMYWYRQDPGQGLRLIYYSQIVNDFQKGDIAEGYSVSREKKESFPLTVTSAQKNPTAFYLCASSRSPGTGGPEAFFGQGTRLTVV.

This chain joins TRBV27 and TRBJ2-5; maybe TRBD2 (5 bases). In germline, CDR1 is MNHEY, CDR2 SMNVEV (reference sequence). CDR3 length: 15 residues. V was trimmed by 4 bases and J by 10 bases, leaving 22 bases between them. CDR3 in DNA: TGTGCCAGCAGTTCAGCGGCTACTTTATTTCTCGACCAGTACTTC. Translated: CASSSAATLFLDQYF.

The chain employs TRBV30 and TRBJ2-2; 12 positions agree with TRBD2. Per germline, CDR1 GTSNPN and CDR2 SVGIG (reference sequence). The length of the CDR3 is 17 residues. Trimming cost V 3 bases and J 2 bases; bases outside gene matches: 7. The DNA of the CDR3 is TGTGCCTGGAGGGACTGGGGACTAGCGGGTAACACCGGGGAGCTGTTTTTT. As protein: CAWRDWGLAGNTGELFF.

The V gene is TRBV28, the J gene TRBJ2-2; no firm D call. The CDR3 loop spans 17 amino acids. Per germline, CDR1 MDHEN and CDR2 SYDVKM. The ends were cut back, 7 bases at V and 2 bases at J, with 20 bases in the middle. In nucleotides, the CDR3 is TGTGCCAGCACCTCCCTTTCTAGACGGATAAACACCGGGGAGCTGTTTTTT. Protein sequence: CASTSLSRRINTGELFF.

The J gene is TRBJ2-7, the V gene TRBV29-1, with 10 nucleotides matching TRBD1. The CDR3 has 14 amino acids. Germline CDR1 SQVTM, CDR2 ANQGSEA. Trimming removed 5 bases from V and 6 bases from J; junction bases left unmatched: 10. CDR3 DNA: TGCAGCGTTATTCCTCCGGACAGGGGGTCCGAGCAGTACTTC. Translated, it gives CSVIPPDRGSEQYF.